This TCR beta chain stems from a study of shared T cell receptors in the human thymus. Produced via immunoSEQ multiplex PCR; TCRdb's table is partial and in-frame only. The table lists over 650,000 clones, 70% to 90% of them singletons. The germline CDR1 and CDR2 sequences are SGHDT and YYEEEE. Trimming took 4 bases from V and 8 from J, leaving 15 bases between them. The CDR3 sequence is 14 residues long. The data were also submitted as part of a second study, on human thymus T cells.

This TCR came from a boy under two years old with a congenital heart defect. The chain joins TRBV5-6 to TRBJ1-4; D perhaps matches TRBD1 (6 bases). The sample taken for sequencing was thymocytes. The CDR3 DNA follows: TGTGCCAGCAGCCCTGACAGGAGGAGAGAAAAACTGTTTTTT. It specifies CASSPDRRREKLFF.